This entry is about one T cell receptor beta chain. With V trimmed by 5 bases and J by 4 bases, 9 bases remained unmatched. The CDR3 runs to 14 residues. Germline CDR1 SGHRS, CDR2 YFSETQ. The method was immunoSEQ multiplex PCR; TCRdb's version includes in-frame clones alone and lacks a portion of them. The sample contains 170,000 or so clones, 65% to 85% of which appear only once. This sample is drawn from a study of blood T cell repertoires in COVID-19. Turning to the study itself: COVID-19 samples from acute and convalescent phases originated in the United States, Italy and Spain.

The rearrangement links TRBV5-1 to TRBJ2-7; 7 bases fit TRBD2. This TCR was sampled from a woman in her 40s with COVID-19, enrolled during active disease. The sequenced sample consisted of peripheral blood. CDR3 DNA sequence: TGCGCCAGCAGGGTGGGGGGGAACAGTTACGAGCAGTACTTC. Amino acids: CASRVGGNSYEQYF.